One T cell receptor beta chain is described in this entry. The target antigen is unknown. Repertoires were generated with immunoSEQ multiplex PCR, while TCRdb's copy carries only in-frame clones and drops some. The sample includes 85,000 to 90,000 clones, around nine tenths of them seen just once. This sample is part of a study of graft-versus-host responses after intestinal transplantation. Study details: Once they had received anti-thymocyte globulin induction, all recipients took tacrolimus and steroids for approximately three years. General study results and limits: After transplant, early declines in HvG clones were associated with peak levels of circulating GvH clones.

This CDR3 region has 15 residues. CDR1 is SGHRS and CDR2 is YFSETQ in the germline V gene. Losses at the gene ends were 2 bases for V and 7 bases for J; bases not matched to a gene: 6. Material: unstimulated CD4+ T cells sorted from spleen or lymph node cells, obtained before intestinal transplant. The TCR comes from a human donor who received an intestinal transplant. V is TRBV5-1 and J is TRBJ2-1; 10 positions agree with TRBD2. CDR3 DNA: TGCGCCAGCAGCTTAACAGCGGGAGGGCCTAATGAGCAGTTCTTC. Protein sequence: CASSLTAGGPNEQFF. Looking up the rest from reference TRBV5-1 and TRBJ2-1 gives the full variable domain: KAGVTQTPRYLIKTRGQQVTLSCSPISGHRSVSWYQQTPGQGLQFLFEYFSETQRNKGNFPGRFSGRQFSNSRSEMNVSTLELGDSALYLCASSLTAGGPNEQFFGPGTRLTVL.